The 8 T cell receptor beta chains presented below share a single source sample, sequenced in a study of response to subunit inactivated influenza vaccine. TCRdb reanalysed the RT-PCR reads using MiXCR and keeps one entry per CDR3 protein. This table has 550,000 to 650,000 distinct CDR3 sequences, 12% appearing once. This specimen was PBMCs from blood, taken on the day of vaccination. The receptors stem from a man in his forties or fifties who received an inactivated influenza vaccine.

CDR3 loop: CASSLVGSLAGNTIYF. In DNA, the CDR3 is TGTGCCAGCAGCTTAGTTGGCTCTTTGGCTGGAAACACCATATATTTT. The rearrangement joins TRBV7-2 to TRBJ1-3; no firm D call. The CDR3 consists of 16 residues. Germline CDR1 and CDR2: SGHTA and FQGNSA. V was cut by 1 base and J by 2 bases, with 12 bases left in between.

In this sample, this clonotype turned up a few times. The chain is built from TRBV29-1 and TRBJ2-7, with a weak D call TRBD2 (6 bases). Trimming removed 4 bases at V and 3 bases at J, with 16 bases between. Germline V CDR1 and CDR2: SQVTM, ANQGSEA. The CDR3 is 14 amino acids. The CDR3 nucleotides are TGCAGCGTTGCCCTAGGTGGGGACTTCTACGAGCAGTACTTC. As protein: CSVALGGDFYEQYF.

This clonotype has ten or more counts. The J gene is TRBJ1-2, the V gene TRBV12-3 or TRBV12-4; perhaps TRBD1 as D (5 bases). Deletions cut 4 bases from V and 8 bases from J, with 17 bases between. The length of the CDR3 is 14 residues. CDR3 sequence: CASSYSRESSGYTF. CDR3 nucleotides: TGTGCCAGCAGTTACAGCAGGGAATCCTCCGGCTACACCTTC.

The chain recombines TRBV20-1 with TRBJ2-3; 12 nucleotides line up with TRBD2. CDR1 is DFQATT, CDR2 SNEGSKA, per germline (reference sequence). The CDR3 length is 14 residues. Trimming removed 6 bases from V and 3 bases from J; junction bases left unmatched: 4. Here the CDR3 DNA reads TGCAGTGCCCCGACTAGCGGGAGAACAGATACGCAGTATTTT. This gives the protein CSAPTSGRTDTQYF.

This clonotype was recorded a few times. The V gene is TRBV5-1, the J gene TRBJ1-6; 8 bases map to TRBD1. The junction had 7 bases not matched to a gene; V was cut back by 0 bases and J by 8 bases. Germline assignment: CDR1 SGHRS and CDR2 YFSETQ. This CDR3 has 16 amino acids. The CDR3 protein is CASSLDGRGPDSPLHF. Here the CDR3 DNA reads TGCGCCAGCAGCTTGGACGGCAGGGGGCCGGATTCACCCCTCCACTTT.

V gene TRBV25-1 combines with J gene TRBJ1-1; D is perhaps TRBD1 (5 bases). CDR1 MGHDK and CDR2 SYGVNS come from the germline V gene. There are 12 residues in the CDR3. V shed 0 bases and J shed 10 bases, with 9 bases lying between them. Here the CDR3 reads CASSEYGGGAFF. As DNA, the CDR3 is TGTGCCAGCAGTGAATATGGGGGTGGAGCTTTCTTT.

The rearrangement joins TRBV25-1 to TRBJ1-4; D call uncertain. V was shortened by 5 bases and J by 4 bases, with 11 bases between the two germline ends. This CDR3 region has 14 residues. Per the germline V gene, CDR1 is MGHDK and CDR2 is SYGVNS. The CDR3 DNA follows: TGTGCCAGCAGTACGGTGGAGAGTAATGAAAAACTGTTTTTT. Its protein is CASSTVESNEKLFF.

V and J are TRBV7-9 and TRBJ2-2; 9 nucleotides match TRBD1. CDR1 SEHNR and CDR2 FQNEAQ come from the germline V gene (reference sequence). With 4 bases clipped from V and 7 bases from J, the junction kept 7 bases outside the gene matches. The CDR3 spans 15 residues. CDR3 nucleotides: TGTGCCAGCAGCTCCCGGGACAGGGCATACGGGGAGCTGTTTTTT. This encodes CASSSRDRAYGELFF.